This passage covers 13 T cell receptor beta chains from one sample sequenced in a study of early T cells in non-severe SARS-CoV-2 infection. A single record per CDR3 protein comes from TCRdb applying MiXCR to the 5' RACE reads. The sample has tens of thousands of distinct CDR3 sequences, about an eighth seen once. Sequencing was performed on whole blood, taken at baseline. The receptors originated from an adult who was a healthcare worker with PCR-confirmed SARS-CoV-2 infection or an uninfected control (not recorded which).

The rearrangement joins TRBV7-9 to TRBJ2-1, with TRBD2 matching 8 bases. J lost 7 bases, V lost 7 bases, and 24 bases had no gene match. In germline, CDR1 is SEHNR, CDR2 FQNEAQ (reference sequence). CDR3 size: 19 residues. The CDR3 is CASNPDGAYGREALNEQFF. DNA for the CDR3: TGTGCCAGCAACCCGGACGGAGCCTACGGGCGGGAGGCCCTAAATGAGCAGTTCTTC.

The J gene is TRBJ2-2, the V gene TRBV18; D is ambiguous. The CDR3 length is 12 residues. The germline V and J ends were trimmed by 6 bases and 5 bases, with 7 bases remaining between them. From germline, CDR1 is KGHSH and CDR2 LQKENI. The CDR3 nucleotides read TGTGCCAGCTCCCCCGGGACCGGGGAGCTGTTTTTT. This gives the protein CASSPGTGELFF.

This clonotype was recorded many times. V usage is TRBV11-2 and J usage is TRBJ2-3, with 7 bases matching TRBD2. The CDR3 length is 14 residues. V shed 5 bases, J shed 5 bases, and the junction held 7 bases outside the gene matches. CDR1 and CDR2 from the germline V gene are SGHAT and FQNNGV. The chain's CDR3 is CASSPQRGVDTQYF. CDR3 in DNA: TGTGCCAGCAGCCCCCAACGGGGGGTAGATACGCAGTATTTT.

This clonotype was seen repeatedly, ten times or more. The V gene is TRBV7-3, the J gene TRBJ1-4, with D unresolved. Trimming removed 2 bases from V and 1 base from J, with 5 bases in between. In germline, CDR1 is SGHTA, CDR2 FQGTGA. The CDR3 is 14 residues long. CDR3 loop: CASSLAVTNEKLFF. Here the CDR3 DNA reads TGTGCCAGCAGCTTAGCGGTAACTAATGAAAAACTGTTTTTT.

This clonotype appeared many times. The gene calls are TRBV4-1 and TRBJ2-5, with D hard to call. The CDR3 loop spans 13 amino acids. Germline V gene data show CDR1 as MGHRA and CDR2 as YSYEKL. Between the trimmed V and J ends, which lost 1 base and 5 bases, there was a span of 8 bases. The CDR3 spells CASSQVSRETQYF. The CDR3 nucleotides are TGCGCCAGCAGCCAAGTGTCCCGGGAGACCCAGTACTTC.

This clonotype came up a few times. The chain joins TRBV7-2 to TRBJ2-7, with TRBD2 matching 7 bases. Germline assignment: CDR1 SGHTA and CDR2 FQGNSA. With 4 bases clipped from V and 5 bases from J, the junction kept 8 bases outside the gene matches. The CDR3 covers 14 residues. Written as DNA, the CDR3 is TGTGCCAGCAGCTCCCATCCCGGGAGGAACGAGCAGTACTTC. It codes for CASSSHPGRNEQYF.

This clonotype has a handful of counts. The chain links TRBV20-1 to TRBJ2-1, with D unresolved. The CDR3 loop spans 12 amino acids. Germline assignment: CDR1 DFQATT and CDR2 SNEGSKA (reference sequence). Trimming took off 3 bases at V and 4 bases at J, with 7 bases between the two ends. CDR3 in amino acids: CSASTSYNEQFF. The CDR3 nucleotides read TGCAGTGCTAGTACATCTTACAATGAGCAGTTCTTC.

There are many counts of this clonotype. CDR3 residues: CAIGSGASNNEQFF. The CDR3 DNA is TGTGCCATCGGAAGCGGGGCCTCGAACAATGAGCAGTTCTTC. The gene calls are TRBV24-1 and TRBJ2-1; 7 nucleotides match TRBD2. CDR3 length: 14 residues. V was clipped by 11 bases and J by 5 bases; unmatched bases: 11. The germline V gene encodes CDR1 KGHDR and CDR2 SFDVKD.

This clonotype has only a few counts. The gene calls are TRBV5-1 and TRBJ2-1; 7 bases agree with TRBD2. V was pared by 0 bases and J by 4 bases, with 4 bases of the junction left unmatched. This CDR3 is built from 15 residues. Germline lookup yields CDR1 SGHRS and CDR2 YFSETQ. CDR3 sequence reads: CASSLVAGPYNEQFF. In nucleotides, the CDR3 is TGCGCCAGCAGCTTGGTAGCGGGCCCATACAATGAGCAGTTCTTC.

V gene TRBV5-1 combines with J gene TRBJ1-1; possibly TRBD1 for D (5 bases). Trimming cost V 0 bases and J 1 base, with 7 bases left between them. The CDR3 sequence is 14 residues long. Germline CDR1 SGHRS, CDR2 YFSETQ. CDR3: CASSLGQPNTEAFF. Written as DNA, the CDR3 is TGCGCCAGCAGCTTGGGACAGCCGAACACTGAAGCTTTCTTT.

The chain employs TRBV29-1 and TRBJ2-1, with D perhaps TRBD2 (6 bases). Germline V gives CDR1 SQVTM, CDR2 ANQGSEA. This CDR3 comprises 10 residues. The V gene lost 6 bases and the J gene lost 9 bases, with 9 bases spanning the gap. CDR3 nucleotides: TGCAGCGTAGGGACTTCTGAGCAGTTCTTC. Protein product: CSVGTSEQFF.

This clonotype was recorded a few times. V is TRBV18 and J is TRBJ2-3; D remains ambiguous. V shed 8 bases and J shed 4 bases, with 13 bases lying between them. The CDR3 contains 13 residues. Looked up from germline, CDR1 is KGHSH and CDR2 is LQKENI. The CDR3 here is CASTPALSDTQYF. CDR3 nucleotides: TGTGCCAGCACGCCCGCTCTTTCAGATACGCAGTATTTT.

This clonotype came up a few times. The chain has TRBV5-1 and TRBJ1-1; 11 nucleotides align to TRBD1. J lost 1 base, V lost 5 bases, and 7 bases had no gene match. Germline CDR1 SGHRS, CDR2 YFSETQ. The CDR3 is made up of 16 amino acids. The CDR3 sequence: CASRSGTGGPNTEAFF. For the CDR3, the DNA is TGCGCCAGCAGGTCTGGGACAGGGGGTCCGAACACTGAAGCTTTCTTT.